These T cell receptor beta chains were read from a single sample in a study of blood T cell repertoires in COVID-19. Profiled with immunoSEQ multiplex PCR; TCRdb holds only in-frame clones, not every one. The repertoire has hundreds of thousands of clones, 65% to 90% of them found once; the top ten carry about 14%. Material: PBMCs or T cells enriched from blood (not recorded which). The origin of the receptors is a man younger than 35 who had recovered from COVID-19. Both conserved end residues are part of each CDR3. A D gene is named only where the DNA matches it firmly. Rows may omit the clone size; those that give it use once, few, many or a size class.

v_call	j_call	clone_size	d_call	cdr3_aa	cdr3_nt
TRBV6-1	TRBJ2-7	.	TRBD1	CASSDTGTASYEQYF	TGTGCCAGCAGTGATACCGGGACAGCCTCCTACGAGCAGTACTTC
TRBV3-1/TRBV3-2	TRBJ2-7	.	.	CASSPGGSYEQYF	TGTGCCAGCAGCCCCGGTGGCTCCTACGAGCAGTACTTC
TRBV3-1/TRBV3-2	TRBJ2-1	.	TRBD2	CASSQRDYYNEQFF	TGTGCCAGCAGCCAGCGGGACTACTACAATGAGCAGTTCTTC
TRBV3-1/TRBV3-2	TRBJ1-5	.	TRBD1	CASSHGTVINQPQHF	TGTGCCAGCAGCCATGGGACAGTGATCAATCAGCCCCAGCATTTT
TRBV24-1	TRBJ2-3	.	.	CATSTDTTDTQYF	TGTGCCACCTCGACAGACACCACAGATACGCAGTATTTT
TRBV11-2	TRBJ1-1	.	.	CASSFMNTEAFF	TGTGCCAGCAGCTTTATGAACACTGAAGCTTTCTTT
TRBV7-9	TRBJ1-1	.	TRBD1	CASSLGIRGKIEAFF	TGTGCCAGCAGCTTAGGGATCAGGGGGAAAATTGAAGCTTTCTTT
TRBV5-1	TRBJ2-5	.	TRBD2	CASSLSGLGSETQYF	TGCGCCAGCAGCTTGTCGGGACTAGGATCGGAGACCCAGTACTTC
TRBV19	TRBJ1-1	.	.	CASSQGIGVNTEAFF	TGTGCCAGTAGTCAGGGAATAGGGGTGAACACTGAAGCTTTCTTT
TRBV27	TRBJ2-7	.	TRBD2	CASGRLAGDEQYF	TGTGCCAGCGGTCGACTAGCGGGAGACGAGCAGTACTTC
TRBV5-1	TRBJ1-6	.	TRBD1	CASSLGQGGSPLHF	TGCGCCAGCAGCTTGGGACAGGGAGGTTCACCCCTCCACTTT
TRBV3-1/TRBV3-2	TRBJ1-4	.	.	CASSQERAGHEKLFF	TGTGCCAGCAGCCAAGAAAGGGCGGGGCATGAAAAACTGTTTTTT
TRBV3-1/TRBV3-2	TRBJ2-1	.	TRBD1	CASSPTGARVNEQFF	TGTGCCAGCAGCCCGACAGGGGCGCGTGTCAATGAGCAGTTCTTC
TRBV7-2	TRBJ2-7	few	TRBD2	CASSLALAGLAEQYF	TGTGCCAGCAGCTTAGCGCTAGCGGGGCTTGCCGAGCAGTACTTC
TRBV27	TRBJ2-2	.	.	CASREGGTYTGELFF	TGTGCCAGCAGAGAGGGCGGGACCTACACCGGGGAGCTGTTTTTT
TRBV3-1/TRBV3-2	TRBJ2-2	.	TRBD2	CASSRTSANTGELFF	TGTGCCAGCAGTCGGACTAGCGCAAACACCGGGGAGCTGTTTTTT
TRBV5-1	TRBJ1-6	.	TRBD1	CASSLVGTGAYSPLHF	TGCGCCAGCAGCTTGGTGGGGACAGGGGCTTATTCACCCCTCCACTTT
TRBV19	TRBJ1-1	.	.	CASRTLQGEDTEAFF	TGTGCCAGTAGGACGTTACAGGGAGAGGACACTGAAGCTTTCTTT
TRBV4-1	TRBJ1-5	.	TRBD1	CASSHPGTGNQPQHF	TGCGCCAGCAGCCACCCCGGGACAGGCAATCAGCCCCAGCATTTT
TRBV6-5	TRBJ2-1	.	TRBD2	CASSTTGGYNEQFF	TGTGCCAGCAGCACGACGGGGGGTTACAATGAGCAGTTCTTC
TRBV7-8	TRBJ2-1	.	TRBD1	CASSLPRTGLFYNEQFF	TGTGCCAGCAGCCTACCGAGGACAGGGCTCTTCTACAATGAGCAGTTCTTC
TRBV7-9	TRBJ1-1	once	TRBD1	CASSFNDRGGTEAFF	TGTGCCAGCAGCTTTAACGACAGGGGAGGCACTGAAGCTTTCTTT
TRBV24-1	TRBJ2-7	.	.	CAPRSFDEQYF	TGTGCCCCGCGCTCTTTTGACGAGCAGTACTTC
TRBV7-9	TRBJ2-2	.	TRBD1	CASRQQGIGTGELFF	TGTGCCAGCAGACAACAGGGGATCGGCACCGGGGAGCTGTTTTTT
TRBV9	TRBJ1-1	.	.	CASSVASRNTEAFF	TGTGCCAGCAGCGTAGCCTCTCGTAACACTGAAGCTTTCTTT
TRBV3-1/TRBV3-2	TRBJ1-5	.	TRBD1	CASSQSAGGFQPQHF	TGTGCCAGCAGCCAAAGCGCAGGGGGCTTTCAGCCCCAGCATTTT
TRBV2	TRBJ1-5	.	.	CASRQVSNQPQHF	TGTGCCAGTCGACAGGTTAGCAATCAGCCCCAGCATTTT
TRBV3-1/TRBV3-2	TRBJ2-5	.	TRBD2	CASCFGPGGQETQYF	TGTGCCAGCTGCTTTGGCCCGGGGGGACAAGAGACCCAGTACTTC
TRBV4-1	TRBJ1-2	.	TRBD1	CASRPRDRDGYTF	TGCGCCAGCAGACCCCGGGACAGGGATGGCTACACCTTC
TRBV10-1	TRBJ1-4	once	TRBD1	CASSGARTGKNEKLFF	TGCGCCAGCAGTGGGGCCCGGACAGGGAAAAATGAAAAACTGTTTTTT
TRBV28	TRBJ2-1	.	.	CASSPAPGDPEDNEQFF	TGTGCCAGCAGTCCGGCCCCAGGGGATCCCGAGGACAATGAGCAGTTCTTC
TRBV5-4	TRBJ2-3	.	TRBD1	CASSSPGQGSWADTQYF	TGTGCCAGCAGCTCGCCAGGACAGGGGAGTTGGGCAGATACGCAGTATTTT
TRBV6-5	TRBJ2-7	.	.	CASSYSLNGGIYEQYF	TGTGCCAGCAGTTACTCCCTAAATGGAGGGATATACGAGCAGTACTTC
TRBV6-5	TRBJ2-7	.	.	CASTTRGGFYEQYF	TGTGCCAGCACCACGAGAGGGGGATTCTACGAGCAGTACTTC
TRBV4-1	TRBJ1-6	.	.	CASSQDPPGLAYNSPLHF	TGCGCCAGCAGCCAAGATCCCCCAGGGCTGGCGTATAATTCACCCCTCCACTTT
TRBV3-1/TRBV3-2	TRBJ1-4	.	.	CASSLNGLANEKLFF	TGTGCCAGCAGCCTGAACGGGCTAGCGAATGAAAAACTGTTTTTT
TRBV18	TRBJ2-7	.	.	CASSPPSSYEQYF	TGTGCCAGCTCACCACCGTCATCCTACGAGCAGTACTTC
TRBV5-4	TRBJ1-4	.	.	CASSLGPGGDEKLFF	TGTGCCAGCAGCTTGGGGCCGGGGGGCGACGAAAAACTGTTTTTT
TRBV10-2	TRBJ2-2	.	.	CASSESDGVPGELFF	TGCGCCAGCAGTGAGTCTGACGGGGTGCCCGGGGAGCTGTTTTTT
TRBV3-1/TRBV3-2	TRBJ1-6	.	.	CASSPPGSNNSPLHF	TGTGCCAGCAGCCCGCCAGGATCCAATAATTCACCCCTCCACTTT
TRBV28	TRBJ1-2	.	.	CASRGSTGYTF	TGTGCCAGCCGGGGGTCCACTGGCTACACCTTC
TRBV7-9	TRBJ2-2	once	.	CASSLGAAGELFF	TGTGCCAGCAGCTTAGGGGCTGCTGGGGAGCTGTTTTTT
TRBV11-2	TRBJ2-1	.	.	CASSYEDWPPYNEQFF	TGTGCCAGCAGCTATGAGGACTGGCCTCCTTACAATGAGCAGTTCTTC
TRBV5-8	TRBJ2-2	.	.	CASSKGLGNTGELFF	TGTGCCAGCAGCAAAGGACTGGGGAACACCGGGGAGCTGTTTTTT
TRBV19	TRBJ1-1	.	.	CATGRAVEAFF	TGTGCCACAGGAAGAGCCGTTGAAGCTTTCTTT
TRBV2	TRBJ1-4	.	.	CASRRAPVVSNEKLFF	TGTGCCAGCAGGAGGGCTCCTGTTGTGTCTAATGAAAAACTGTTTTTT
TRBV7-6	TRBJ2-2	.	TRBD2	CASSRKIAGVGTGELFF	TGTGCCAGCAGCCGAAAAATAGCGGGAGTTGGAACCGGGGAGCTGTTTTTT
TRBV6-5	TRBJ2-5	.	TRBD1	CASSLNRDRVETQYF	TGTGCCAGCAGTCTTAACCGGGACAGGGTAGAGACCCAGTACTTC
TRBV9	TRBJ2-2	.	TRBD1	CASSVAPGQGNTGELFF	TGTGCCAGCAGCGTAGCTCCTGGACAGGGGAACACCGGGGAGCTGTTTTTT
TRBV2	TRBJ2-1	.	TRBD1	CASTRGQGRYNEQFF	TGTGCCAGCACCCGTGGACAGGGGAGATACAATGAGCAGTTCTTC
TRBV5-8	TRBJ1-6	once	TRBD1	CASSFVVLYGRDRGDSPLHF	TGTGCCAGCAGCTTCGTCGTCCTATACGGTCGGGACAGGGGTGATTCACCCCTCCACTTT
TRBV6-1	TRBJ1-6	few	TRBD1	CASTEQGNSPLHF	TGTGCCAGCACTGAACAGGGGAATTCACCCCTCCACTTT
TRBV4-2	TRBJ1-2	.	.	CASSQDNTGNYGYTF	TGTGCCAGCAGCCAAGATAATACAGGGAACTATGGCTACACCTTC